Listed below are T cell receptor beta chains from one sample, sequenced in a study of T cell changes during pregnancy in multiple sclerosis. Sequenced by immunoSEQ multiplex PCR; TCRdb stores in-frame clones only, minus some. The sample shows 100,000 or so clones, 80% to 95% of them seen only once. The sequencing used peripheral blood, collected after pregnancy. These receptors all stem from a female donor with multiple sclerosis, enrolled in a pregnancy study. CDR3s include the opening cysteine and the closing phenylalanine or tryptophan. Each record gives: clone size, V gene, D gene, J gene, CDR3 DNA, CDR3 protein. The D gene is left open where the match is weak. Clone size is given for some rows only: seen once, a few or many times, or a class if the clone is expanded.

clone_size: .; v_call: TRBV19; d_call: TRBD2; j_call: TRBJ2-1; cdr3_nt: TGTGCCAGTACCCCAGCTAGCGGGTCCTACAATGAGCAGTTCTTC; cdr3_aa: CASTPASGSYNEQFF
clone_size: .; v_call: TRBV2; d_call: .; j_call: TRBJ2-2; cdr3_nt: TGTGCCAGTCTATGGGGGGACAGAATCTCTACCGGGGAGCTGTTTTTT; cdr3_aa: CASLWGDRISTGELFF
clone_size: once; v_call: TRBV5-1; d_call: TRBD1; j_call: TRBJ2-7; cdr3_nt: TGCGCCAGCAGGCCGACAGGGGGTTCCTACGAGCAGTACTTC; cdr3_aa: CASRPTGGSYEQYF
clone_size: .; v_call: TRBV2; d_call: .; j_call: TRBJ1-1; cdr3_nt: TGTGCCAGCAGGTCCGTGCGGGGGAACACTGAAGCTTTCTTT; cdr3_aa: CASRSVRGNTEAFF
clone_size: .; v_call: TRBV27; d_call: TRBD1; j_call: TRBJ1-1; cdr3_nt: TGTGCCAGCAGCTTGGACAGGTGGATGAACACTGAAGCTTTCTTT; cdr3_aa: CASSLDRWMNTEAFF
clone_size: .; v_call: TRBV30; d_call: TRBD2; j_call: TRBJ2-3; cdr3_nt: TGTGCCTGGAGTTACCCTAGCGGGAATGTTGCGGGGAGCACAGATACGCAGTATTTT; cdr3_aa: CAWSYPSGNVAGSTDTQYF
clone_size: .; v_call: TRBV6-1; d_call: .; j_call: TRBJ2-7; cdr3_nt: TGTGCCAGCACGAGGCAGGGGGGCGAGCAGTACTTC; cdr3_aa: CASTRQGGEQYF
clone_size: .; v_call: TRBV10-2; d_call: .; j_call: TRBJ1-4; cdr3_nt: TGCGCCAGCATGAAAGGGAGAGGTGAAAAACTGTTTTTT; cdr3_aa: CASMKGRGEKLFF
clone_size: .; v_call: TRBV2; d_call: .; j_call: TRBJ2-2; cdr3_nt: TGTGCCAGCACCGGGAGAGGAGGGACCGGGGAGCTGTTTTTT; cdr3_aa: CASTGRGGTGELFF
clone_size: .; v_call: TRBV14; d_call: .; j_call: TRBJ2-1; cdr3_nt: TGTGCCAGCAGCCATTACCCGGGGAATGAGCAGTTCTTC; cdr3_aa: CASSHYPGNEQFF
clone_size: .; v_call: TRBV6-4; d_call: .; j_call: TRBJ2-2; cdr3_nt: TGTGCCAGCAGTGAATCGGGGGAGCTGTTTTTT; cdr3_aa: CASSESGELFF
clone_size: once; v_call: TRBV20-1; d_call: .; j_call: TRBJ1-2; cdr3_nt: TGCAGTGCTAGAGCTGGCTTTGGCTACACCTTC; cdr3_aa: CSARAGFGYTF
clone_size: .; v_call: TRBV27; d_call: .; j_call: TRBJ1-2; cdr3_nt: TGTGCCAGCAGTTGGGGCACCATGGGGTATGGCTACACCTTC; cdr3_aa: CASSWGTMGYGYTF